Each of the 21 T cell receptor beta chains below was sequenced from the same sample in a study of vaccination effects on CD4 cells after COVID-19. These TCRs are of unknown antigen specificity. Assay used: immunoSEQ multiplex PCR; TCRdb lists only in-frame clones, some missing. The sample consists of tens of thousands of clones, about 71% of them appearing once. Viral peptide pools were used in the ViraFEST assay to expand antigen-specific CD4+ T cells, and sequencing came afterward. Upon completion of around 9 days in culture, CD4+ T cells were isolated. Nobody among the vaccine recipients had prior SARS-CoV-2 infection (nucleocapsid antibodies were negative). Sequencing used CD4+ T cells from PBMCs cultured with HCoV-OC43 spike peptides, obtained before COVID-19 vaccination. This sample's subset: HCoV-OC43 spike overlapping peptide pool stimulation. These receptors were obtained from a human donor who received a COVID-19 vaccine.

The J gene is TRBJ2-7, the V gene TRBV6-5; 10 nucleotides agree with TRBD1. Germline V gene lookup returns CDR1 MNHEY and CDR2 SVGAGI. Trimming removed 5 bases from V and 6 bases from J; junction bases left unmatched: 10. CDR3 length: 15 residues. The DNA for the CDR3 is TGTGCCAGCAGTCTACGACAGGGGGCATCGATCGAGCAGTACGTC. It specifies CASSLRQGASIEQYV.

The chain uses TRBV29-1 and TRBJ2-2; TRBD2 aligns across 7 bases. This CDR3 spans 14 amino acids. Germline CDR1 reads SQVTM; CDR2 reads ANQGSEA. V gave up 6 bases and J gave up 5 bases; unmatched junction bases: 9. In DNA form, the CDR3 reads TGCAGCGTCTTGGGGGGGAGGGGAACCGGGGAGCTGTTTTTT. It codes for CSVLGGRGTGELFF.

This clone turned up a few times. This rearrangement joins TRBV28 to TRBJ1-5; TRBD1 agrees at 7 bases. The CDR3 sequence is 17 residues long. The J segment lost 2 bases and the V segment lost 6 bases, leaving 13 bases of the junction unmatched. Germline V gene data show CDR1 as MDHEN and CDR2 as SYDVKM. The CDR3 region is CASRRQGGDIGNQPQHF. DNA for the CDR3: TGTGCCAGCAGGCGACAGGGAGGGGACATCGGCAATCAGCCCCAGCATTTT.

This clone was seen just once. This chain connects TRBV6-5 to TRBJ1-6; perhaps TRBD1 as D (6 bases). The germline CDR1 and CDR2 sequences are MNHEY and SVGAGI. The CDR3 is made up of 14 amino acids. Deletions cut 8 bases from V and 3 bases from J, with 11 bases between. The CDR3 loop reads CASVTGIYNSPLHF. The CDR3, as DNA: TGTGCCAGCGTCACAGGGATCTATAATTCACCCCTCCACTTT.

V and J are TRBV19 and TRBJ2-2, with 14 positions matching TRBD2. After removal of 9 bases from V and 0 bases from J, the junction contained 3 bases not matched to a gene. CDR1 and CDR2 (germline): LNHDA, SQIVND (reference sequence). The length of the CDR3 is 16 residues. CDR3 bases: TGTGCCAGCGGGACTAGCGGGGGATCGAACACCGGGGAGCTGTTTTTT. Amino acid sequence: CASGTSGGSNTGELFF. The whole variable domain, filled in from reference TRBV19 and TRBJ2-2, reads DGGITQSPKYLFRKEGQNVTLSCEQNLNHDAMYWYRQDPGQGLRLIYYSQIVNDFQKGDIAEGYSVSREKKESFPLTVTSAQKNPTAFYLCASGTSGGSNTGELFFGEGSRLTVL.

The chain recombines TRBV2 with TRBJ1-2; tentatively, D is TRBD1 (5 bases). The CDR3 consists of 14 residues. In germline, CDR1 is SNHLY, CDR2 FYNNEI. Trimming pared 8 bases from V and 4 bases from J, leaving 17 bases between. CDR3 in amino acids: CASAVRDGAYGYTF. CDR3 sequence (DNA): TGTGCCAGCGCGGTAAGGGACGGCGCCTATGGCTACACCTTC. The full variable domain, in which reference TRBV2 and TRBJ1-2 provide the parts outside the CDR3, is EPEVTQTPSHQVTQMGQEVILRCVPISNHLYFYWYRQILGQKVEFLVSFYNNEISEKSEIFDDQFSVERPDGSNFTLKIRSTKLEDSAMYFCASAVRDGAYGYTFGSGTRLTVV.

This clone was counted between two and nine times. This sequence joins TRBV6-2 or TRBV6-3 and TRBJ1-2, with D hard to call. V lost 0 bases and J 6 bases, leaving 14 bases between the germline ends. CDR1 is MNHEY, CDR2 SVGEGT, per germline. This CDR3 has 15 amino acids. The CDR3: CASSYSVIEPDGYTF. CDR3 sequence (DNA): TGTGCCAGCAGTTACTCGGTCATAGAGCCGGATGGCTACACCTTC.

This clone was detected only a few times. The chain couples TRBV15 to TRBJ2-5; weak D call: TRBD1 (6 bases). Germline V gene lookup returns CDR1 LNHNV and CDR2 YYDKDF (reference sequence). This CDR3 is 14 amino acids long. Trimming cost V 1 base and J 1 base, with 7 bases left between them. CDR3 nucleotide sequence: TGTGCCACCAGCAGAGGACAGGCCCAAGAGACCCAGTACTTC. Encoded protein: CATSRGQAQETQYF. The full variable domain, completed using reference TRBV15 and TRBJ2-5, is DAMVIQNPRYQVTQFGKPVTLSCSQTLNHNVMYWYQQKSSQAPKLLFHYYDKDFNNEADTPDNFQSRRPNTSFCFLDIRSPGLGDTAMYLCATSRGQAQETQYFGPGTRLLVL.

V gene TRBV6-6 combines with J gene TRBJ1-1; TRBD1 might be the D (6 bases). The length of the CDR3 is 15 residues. Deletions cut 2 bases from V and 3 bases from J, with 13 bases between. CDR1 MNHNY and CDR2 SVGAGI come from the germline V gene (reference sequence). The CDR3 spells CASSYGGSGDTEAFF. As DNA, the CDR3 is TGTGCCAGCAGTTACGGGGGCAGTGGGGACACTGAAGCTTTCTTT.

This chain uses TRBV28 with TRBJ1-1; D is ambiguous. The CDR3 contains 15 residues. CDR1 is MDHEN and CDR2 is SYDVKM in the germline V gene. Between the trimmed V and J ends, which lost 6 bases and 1 base, there was a span of 15 bases. The CDR3 DNA sequence: TGTGCCAGCAGGTTGAGGACCACCCCGAACACTGAAGCTTTCTTT. It is translated as CASRLRTTPNTEAFF. The whole variable domain, filled in from reference TRBV28 and TRBJ1-1, reads DVKVTQSSRYLVKRTGEKVFLECVQDMDHENMFWYRQDPGLGLRLIYFSYDVKMKEKGDIPEGYSVSREKKERFSLILESASTNQTSMYLCASRLRTTPNTEAFFGQGTRLTVV.

The V gene is TRBV6-1, the J gene TRBJ1-6, with D unclear. V dropped 3 bases and J dropped 7 bases, with 4 bases sitting between them. In germline, CDR1 is MNHNS, CDR2 SASEGT. The CDR3 extends over 12 amino acids. CDR3 region: CASSDRNSPLHF. The CDR3 DNA is TGTGCCAGCAGTGACAGGAATTCACCCCTCCACTTT.

V gene TRBV6-5 combines with J gene TRBJ1-5, with D unclear. The germline gives CDR1 MNHEY, CDR2 SVGAGI. V lost 5 bases and J 5 bases, leaving 10 bases between the germline ends. CDR3 length: 13 residues. In DNA, the CDR3 is TGTGCCAGCAGTCCCCAGAGCTATCAGCCCCAGCATTTT. It codes for CASSPQSYQPQHF.

The gene calls are TRBV5-6 and TRBJ1-1, with 8 nucleotides matching TRBD1. V gave up 2 bases and J gave up 8 bases; unmatched junction bases: 14. Germline V gene lookup returns CDR1 SGHDT and CDR2 YYEEEE. This CDR3 is built from 16 residues. CDR3 loop: CASSLPGTGTFAEAFF. CDR3 in DNA: TGTGCCAGCAGCTTACCCGGGACAGGTACTTTTGCCGAAGCTTTCTTT.

The rearrangement links TRBV12-5 to TRBJ1-1; D gene ambiguous. The germline V gene has CDR1 LGHNT and CDR2 FRNRAP. V lost 6 bases and J lost 4, with 12 bases in between. The CDR3 covers 13 residues. Written as DNA, the CDR3 is TGTGCTAGTGGCCCCACCCCGGCCACTGAAGCTTTCTTT. Translating it yields CASGPTPATEAFF.

CDR3: CASMKGIQETQYF. CDR3 coding DNA: TGTGCCAGCATGAAAGGGATCCAAGAGACCCAGTACTTC. This chain links TRBV27 with TRBJ2-5; the D is unclear. V lost 7 bases, J lost 1 base, and 10 bases lay in between. Germline lookup yields CDR1 MNHEY and CDR2 SMNVEV (reference sequence). This CDR3 has 13 residues.

V usage is TRBV4-1 and J usage is TRBJ1-2, with a possible D match to TRBD1 (6 bases). The CDR3 extends over 15 amino acids. With 0 bases removed from V and 7 bases from J, the gap between germline ends came to 15 bases. Germline CDR1 MGHRA, CDR2 YSYEKL. The CDR3 bases are TGCGCCAGCAGCCAAGATGACAGGAGTGGAGGTGGCTACACCTTC. Translated, it gives CASSQDDRSGGGYTF.

This clone showed up just a few times. The chain joins TRBV6-5 to TRBJ1-2; possibly TRBD1 for D (5 bases). The CDR3 has 13 residues. The ends were cut back, 7 bases at V and 8 bases at J, with 17 bases in the middle. Germline-derived CDR1 and CDR2 are MNHEY and SVGAGI. DNA of the CDR3: TGTGCCAGCATCAAACCGGGGCAAGGGGGCTACACCTTC. Translation: CASIKPGQGGYTF.

The V call is TRBV19, the J call TRBJ2-1, with TRBD1 matching 8 bases. Germline assignment: CDR1 LNHDA and CDR2 SQIVND (reference sequence). The CDR3 length is 16 residues. With 5 bases clipped from V and 2 bases from J, the junction kept 8 bases outside the gene matches. In DNA form, the CDR3 reads TGTGCCAGTAGTTCCGACAGGGGTGCAACCTACAATGAGCAGTTCTTC. This sequence encodes CASSSDRGATYNEQFF.

DNA of the CDR3: TGCGCCAGCAGGGAGACTAGCGGGGGAGGTTACAATGAGCAGTTCTTC. It codes for CASRETSGGGYNEQFF. The rearrangement joins TRBV10-2 to TRBJ2-1; TRBD2 aligns across 12 bases. This CDR3 contains 16 residues. Germline V gives CDR1 WSHSY, CDR2 SAAADI. The V segment lost 6 bases and the J segment 4 bases; nucleotides outside the gene matches: 7.

This clone was picked up a small number of times. The V gene is TRBV18, the J gene TRBJ2-1, with D possibly TRBD2 on 5 matching bases. Trimming removed 2 bases from V and 4 bases from J, with 15 bases in between. Germline V gives CDR1 KGHSH, CDR2 LQKENI. This CDR3 contains 16 residues. CDR3 in amino acids: CASSPSRAAGYNEQFF. In nucleotides, the CDR3 is TGTGCCAGCTCACCATCGCGGGCTGCGGGTTACAATGAGCAGTTCTTC.

This rearrangement joins TRBV5-1 to TRBJ2-5, with 13 bases lining up with TRBD2. J lost 7 bases, V lost 1 base, and 10 bases had no gene match. Per germline, CDR1 SGHRS and CDR2 YFSETQ. There are 17 residues in the CDR3. The CDR3 DNA follows: TGCGCCAGCAGCTTGACCAAGACTAGCGGGGGGTCGGGGACCCAGTACTTC. This sequence encodes CASSLTKTSGGSGTQYF.